These 22 T cell receptor beta chains were all obtained from the same sample, sequenced in a study of blood T cell repertoires in COVID-19 (dated by TCRdb to 2018 to 2021). The method behind the library was the immunoSEQ multiplex PCR assay. The clones in this table, taken by TCRdb from immuneACCESS, are in-frame only. Not every clone is retained; where verified, under half of the shortfall comes from an unresolved V gene, and the cause of the rest is unknown. The sample table records some 150,000 clones; 83% of these occur just once. The ten largest clones add up to 9.5% to 13% of the sample. Input material: peripheral blood. The source is a woman aged 60-70 years with COVID-19, enrolled during active disease.

The rearrangement links TRBV5-4 to TRBJ2-7; D perhaps matches TRBD2 (7 bases). V was clipped by 1 base and J by 6 bases, with 8 bases between them. The V gene's germline CDR1 is SGHNT and CDR2 YYREEE (reference sequence). The CDR3 sequence is 12 residues long. The CDR3 is CASSLRGGEQYF. The CDR3 coding sequence is TGTGCCAGCAGCTTGAGGGGGGGCGAGCAGTACTTC.

This chain joins TRBV30 and TRBJ1-3; D might be TRBD1 (5 bases). Trimming pared 0 bases from V and 0 bases from J, leaving 18 bases between. Germline values: CDR1 GTSNPN, CDR2 SVGIG (reference sequence). The CDR3 covers 18 residues. The DNA of the CDR3 is TGTGCCTGGAGTGTACTAATTATGAGTGACAGCTCTGGAAACACCATATATTTT. Translating it yields CAWSVLIMSDSSGNTIYF.

This clone was counted a few times. The chain joins TRBV5-5 to TRBJ1-3; no clear D. V was clipped by 1 base and J by 4 bases, with 15 bases between them. Germline CDR1 SGHKS, CDR2 YYEKEE (reference sequence). This CDR3 is 16 amino acids long. The CDR3 sequence: CASSLREGSSGNTIYF. In nucleotides, the CDR3 is TGTGCCAGCAGCTTGCGGGAGGGATCGTCCGGAAACACCATATATTTT.

This clone was detected only once. The rearrangement uses TRBV6-5 and TRBJ1-1; no reliable D call. From germline, CDR1 is MNHEY and CDR2 SVGAGI. CDR3 length: 15 amino acids. V lost 6 bases to trimming and J lost 0 bases, with 14 bases between them. The CDR3 is CASRSGSLMNTEAFF. The CDR3 bases are TGTGCCAGCAGGTCCGGTAGCCTCATGAACACTGAAGCTTTCTTT.

Points on this clone: At the DNA level, this CDR3 is encoded by other sequences in the same sample as well. The V gene is TRBV10-3, the J gene TRBJ1-1, with D uncertain. The ends were cut back, 3 bases at V and 4 bases at J, with 6 bases in the middle. This CDR3 region has 12 residues. Germline loops: CDR1 ENHRY, CDR2 SYGVKD. CDR3 DNA: TGTGCCATCAGTGAACGAGGCACTGAAGCTTTCTTT. It yields the protein CAISERGTEAFF.

The chain is built from TRBV7-3 and TRBJ2-4; possibly TRBD1 for D (5 bases). Trimming took 1 base from V and 5 from J, leaving 9 bases between them. The CDR3 is made up of 14 amino acids. Looked up from germline, CDR1 is SGHTA and CDR2 is FQGTGA. The CDR3: CASSLMGPENIQYF. CDR3 sequence (DNA): TGTGCCAGCAGCTTAATGGGGCCAGAAAACATTCAGTACTTC.

This sequence joins TRBV29-1 and TRBJ2-3; 11 nucleotides line up with TRBD2. The CDR3 length is 15 residues. The junction had 2 bases not matched to a gene; V was cut back by 3 bases and J by 0 bases. In germline, CDR1 is SQVTM, CDR2 ANQGSEA. The CDR3 DNA is TGCAGCGTTGACCGACTAGCGGGGAGCACAGATACGCAGTATTTT. Translating gives CSVDRLAGSTDTQYF.

The chain recombines TRBV3-1 (or the pseudogene TRBV3-2) with TRBJ1-3, with D uncertain. Trimming took 4 bases from V and 6 from J, leaving 13 bases between them. CDR3 size: 14 residues. CDR1 and CDR2 from the germline V gene are LGHDT and YNNKEL (reference sequence). Here the CDR3 reads CASSPAGRENTIYF. CDR3 in DNA: TGTGCCAGCAGCCCAGCGGGAAGAGAAAACACCATATATTTT.

CDR3 region: CASSQTGGQTDATQYF. CDR3 nucleotides: TGTGCCAGCAGCCAAACGGGGGGCCAGACAGACGCTACGCAGTATTTT. This chain connects TRBV7-3 to TRBJ2-3, with D tentatively TRBD2 (7 bases). Germline assignment: CDR1 SGHTA and CDR2 FQGTGA. This CDR3 has 16 residues. V lost 5 bases, J lost 8 bases, and 23 bases lay in between. Complete variable domain (other parts from reference TRBV7-3 and TRBJ2-3): GAGVSQTPSNKVTEKGKYVELRCDPISGHTALYWYRQSLGQGPEFLIYFQGTGAADDSGLPNDRFFAVRPEGSVSTLKIQRTERGDSAVYLCASSQTGGQTDATQYFGPGTRLTVL.

This clone has just a few counts. The chain combines TRBV9 with TRBJ1-1, with no clear D. CDR3 size: 14 residues. V was pared by 0 bases and J by 2 bases, with 8 bases between. Per the germline V gene, CDR1 is SGDLS and CDR2 is YYNGEE. CDR3 in DNA: TGTGCCAGCAGCGTAGCGGGGAGAAACACTGAAGCTTTCTTT. Encoded protein: CASSVAGRNTEAFF.

This clone has just a few counts. J is TRBJ2-7 and V is TRBV7-6, with a possible D match to TRBD2 (7 bases). The CDR3 has 17 amino acids. Germline lookup yields CDR1 SGHVS and CDR2 FNYEAQ. The V and J ends lost 0 bases and 1 base respectively, with 16 bases between them. The CDR3 sequence: CASSLAGGGPLSYEQYF. The CDR3 DNA reads TGTGCCAGCAGCTTAGCGGGAGGGGGGCCCTTATCCTACGAGCAGTACTTC.

This clone was recorded only once. The genes are TRBV7-3 and TRBJ1-2, with unresolved D. Trimming cost V 5 bases and J 4 bases, with 11 bases left between them. The V gene's germline CDR1 is SGHTA and CDR2 FQGTGA. This CDR3 is built from 13 residues. CDR3 in amino acids: CASSPGSPYGYTF. CDR3 nucleotides: TGTGCCAGCAGCCCGGGGTCTCCCTATGGCTACACCTTC.

This clone was seen once. The chain recombines TRBV7-3 with TRBJ2-1, with TRBD1 matching 7 bases. Germline V CDR1 and CDR2: SGHTA, FQGTGA. Trimming cost V 5 bases and J 3 bases; bases outside gene matches: 7. This CDR3 contains 15 residues. As DNA, the CDR3 is TGTGCCAGCAGCCAGCGGACAGGCCTCTACAATGAGCAGTTCTTC. Amino acids: CASSQRTGLYNEQFF.

This clone was seen once. The chain carries TRBV6-2 or TRBV6-3 and TRBJ1-2; D remains unclear. V lost 5 bases and J lost 4, with 5 bases in between. The CDR3 contains 11 residues. The V gene's germline CDR1 is MNHEY and CDR2 SVGEGT. CDR3 nucleotide sequence: TGTGCCAGCAGTCAACTCTATGGCTACACCTTC. It encodes CASSQLYGYTF.

The chain joins TRBV29-1 to TRBJ2-2; TRBD2 matches 8 bases. This CDR3 region has 15 residues. J gave up 4 bases and V 6 bases, and 10 bases lay outside the gene matches. Germline V lookup: CDR1 SQVTM, CDR2 ANQGSEA. The chain's CDR3 is CSVLGTSGPTGELFF. The CDR3 DNA is TGCAGCGTGCTCGGCACTAGCGGACCCACCGGGGAGCTGTTTTTT.

In this sample, this clone turned up once. This chain uses TRBV9 with TRBJ2-3; D is unclear. Germline CDR1 reads SGDLS; CDR2 reads YYNGEE. V was shortened by 0 bases and J by 2 bases, with 10 bases between the two germline ends. This CDR3 comprises 15 residues. CDR3 loop: CASSVGQLFTDTQYF. CDR3 DNA sequence: TGTGCCAGCAGCGTAGGGCAGTTGTTCACAGATACGCAGTATTTT.

The chain recombines TRBV28 with TRBJ2-7; TRBD1 might be the D (6 bases). The CDR3 length is 13 residues. Germline CDR1 MDHEN, CDR2 SYDVKM. V lost 7 bases and J 0 bases, leaving 10 bases between the germline ends. CDR3 region: CASKGTPSYEQYF. The CDR3 region has the DNA TGTGCCAGCAAAGGGACACCCTCCTACGAGCAGTACTTC.

This clone was counted a single time. This chain connects TRBV29-1 to TRBJ1-3; no firm D call. The CDR3 totals 13 residues. V was pared by 7 bases and J by 1 base, with 11 bases between. Germline V gene lookup returns CDR1 SQVTM and CDR2 ANQGSEA. The CDR3 sequence is CSAEGRSGNTIYF. The CDR3 DNA follows: TGCAGCGCCGAAGGGAGGTCTGGAAACACCATATATTTT.

The chain carries TRBV18 and TRBJ1-6, with 7 bases matching TRBD1. The CDR3 covers 14 residues. J gave up 5 bases and V 5 bases, and 3 bases lay outside the gene matches. Germline CDR1 and CDR2: KGHSH and LQKENI. CDR3 DNA sequence: TGTGCCAGCTCAACCGGGACAGATAATTCACCCCTCCACTTT. Encoded protein: CASSTGTDNSPLHF.

The count of this clone is one. The chain links TRBV7-3 to TRBJ2-2; TRBD2 matches at 7 bases. Losses at the gene ends were 1 base for V and 6 bases for J; bases not matched to a gene: 5. CDR3 size: 15 residues. Germline V gene data show CDR1 as SGHTA and CDR2 as FQGTGA. CDR3 in DNA: TGTGCCAGCAGCTTAAGCGGGGGACGGGCCGGGGAGCTGTTTTTT. This gives the protein CASSLSGGRAGELFF.

This chain connects TRBV10-3 to TRBJ1-1, with 9 bases that match TRBD1. Germline values: CDR1 ENHRY, CDR2 SYGVKD. V shed 4 bases and J 0 bases; nucleotides not matched to a gene: 3. This CDR3 comprises 15 residues. The CDR3 DNA reads as TGTGCCATCAGTGGGGGGGACAGGGTGAACACTGAAGCTTTCTTT. Its protein product is CAISGGDRVNTEAFF.

This clone was recorded many times. The chain links TRBV2 to TRBJ2-1, with TRBD2 identical over 11 bases. The V and J ends lost 4 bases and 7 bases, in that order; junction bases with no gene match: 6. The CDR3 length is 15 residues. Germline CDR1 SNHLY, CDR2 FYNNEI. The CDR3 DNA follows: TGTGCCAGCAGTGGGATAGCGGGAGGGCAAAATGAGCAGTTCTTC. Translation gives CASSGIAGGQNEQFF. The full variable domain, with the rest looked up from reference TRBV2 and TRBJ2-1, is EPEVTQTPSHQVTQMGQEVILRCVPISNHLYFYWYRQILGQKVEFLVSFYNNEISEKSEIFDDQFSVERPDGSNFTLKIRSTKLEDSAMYFCASSGIAGGQNEQFFGPGTRLTVL.